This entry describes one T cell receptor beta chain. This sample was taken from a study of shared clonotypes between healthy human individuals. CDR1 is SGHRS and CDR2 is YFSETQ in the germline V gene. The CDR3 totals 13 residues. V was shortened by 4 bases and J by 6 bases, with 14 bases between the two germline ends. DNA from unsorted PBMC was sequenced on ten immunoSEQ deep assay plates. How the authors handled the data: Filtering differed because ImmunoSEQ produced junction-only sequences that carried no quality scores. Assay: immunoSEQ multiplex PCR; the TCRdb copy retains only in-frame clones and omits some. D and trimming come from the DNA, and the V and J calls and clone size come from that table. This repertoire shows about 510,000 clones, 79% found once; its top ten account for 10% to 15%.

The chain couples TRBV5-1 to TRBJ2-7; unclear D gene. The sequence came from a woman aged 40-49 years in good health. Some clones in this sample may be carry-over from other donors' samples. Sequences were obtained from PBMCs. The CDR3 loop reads CASSPRPGGEQYF. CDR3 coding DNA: TGCGCCAGCAGCCCCCGACCGGGCGGCGAGCAGTACTTC.